This TCR beta chain came from a study of T cells expressing NK-cell markers. Study as a whole: Beta-chain profiling covered CD3+CD56+NKG2C+, CD3+CD56+NKG2C- and CD3+CD56-NKG2C+ sorted subsets. Out of eight donors sequenced, seven tested HCMV-seropositive and the remaining one seronegative.

This CDR3 region has 14 residues. CDR1 and CDR2 (germline): SGHDT, YYEEEE. TCRdb reanalyzed the 5' RACE reads and collapses them to one entry per CDR3 protein, without DNA. This sample contains 400,000 or so distinct CDR3 sequences. This TCR derives from a woman in her fifties or sixties in good health. Input material: blood T cells: a sorted CD56 or NKG2C T cell subset, CD4+ or CD8+ T cells, or bulk PBMC T cells (not recorded which). The J gene is TRBJ2-1, the V gene TRBV5-6; TCRdb's D call of TRBD1 is untestable without DNA. The CDR3 reads CASSQSGTGNEQFF. Full variable domain (missing parts from reference TRBV5-6 and TRBJ2-1): DAGVTQSPTHLIKTRGQQVTLRCSPKSGHDTVSWYQQALGQGPQFIFQYYEEEERQRGNFPDRFSGHQFPNYSSELNVNALLLGDSALYLCASSQSGTGNEQFFGPGTRLTVL.